What follows is one T cell receptor (beta chain) and its context. This clone was seen a handful of times. Its cognate antigen has yet to be identified. The input lacks base qualities; no much larger clone sits a single base away. At the DNA level, this CDR3 is encoded by other sequences in the same sample as well. Libraries came from the immunoSEQ multiplex PCR assay. TCRdb obtained this table from immuneACCESS and retained in-frame rearrangements with V and J assigned. These tables miss some clones; where compared with another copy, unresolved V genes account for less than half of the shortfall, and the remainder is unexplained. This sample is represented by about 82,000 clones; around 87% of them were singletons. The ten largest clones take up over 15% of the sample. The data stem from a study of control samples from healthy donors and cancer patients (dated by TCRdb to the early 2020s). Looking up the germline V gene yields CDR1 MDHEN and CDR2 SYDVKM. Taken from cysteine to phenylalanine, the CDR3 has 12 residues. The CDR3 DNA has 36 bases and is translated from base 1. A distance of 7 bases separates the germline ends of V and J, which lose 4 bases and 6 bases respectively.

The clonotype originates from a man aged 50-59 years in good health. The sequence joins TRBV28 to TRBJ2-1; the D gene cannot be resolved reliably. Input material: blood. The CDR3 in this case is CASSSNSNEQFF. The DNA sequence is TGTGCCAGCAGTTCAAACAGCAATGAGCAGTTCTTC.